This passage covers 32 T cell receptor beta chains from one sample sequenced in a study of blood T cell repertoires in COVID-19. Using immunoSEQ multiplex PCR, the repertoire was profiled, and TCRdb retains in-frame clones only, with some absent. The sample yields around 500,000 clones, more than 75% seen once. The sequencing input was PBMCs or T cells enriched from blood (not recorded which). These receptors originate from a woman aged 40 to 50 who had recovered from COVID-19.

V gene TRBV10-3 combines with J gene TRBJ1-2; 7 bases match TRBD1. This CDR3 is built from 16 residues. From germline, CDR1 is ENHRY and CDR2 SYGVKD. Trimming at V came to 2 bases and at J to 4 bases, leaving 10 bases not matched to a gene. The CDR3 bases are TGTGCCATCAGTGAGGTTTCGGGGACAGTATCCTATGGCTACACCTTC. This codes for CAISEVSGTVSYGYTF.

Comments on this clone: Other DNA sequences in this specimen translate into the identical CDR3. This chain uses TRBV15 with TRBJ1-5; 10 bases align to TRBD1. The germline V gene has CDR1 LNHNV and CDR2 YYDKDF (reference sequence). The CDR3 loop spans 16 amino acids. V was clipped by 2 bases and J by 5 bases; unmatched bases: 6. The CDR3 coding sequence is TGTGCCACCAGCAGAAACCTAGGACAGGGGGATCAGCCCCAGCATTTT. The encoded protein is CATSRNLGQGDQPQHF.

The chain has TRBV11-2 and TRBJ1-1; D uncertain. Germline CDR1 is SGHAT and CDR2 is FQNNGV. The CDR3 is 13 residues long. Trimming shortened V by 4 bases and J by 0 bases, and 6 bases separated the two germline ends. The CDR3 coding sequence is TGTGCCAGCAGCTCAACAGTGAACACTGAAGCTTTCTTT. It encodes CASSSTVNTEAFF.

This chain joins TRBV13 and TRBJ1-2; D is unresolved. Trimming stripped 7 bases from V and 3 bases from J, with 15 bases between. The CDR3 has 14 residues. Germline V gives CDR1 PRHDT, CDR2 FYEKMQ (reference sequence). This chain's CDR3 is CASTFLEKDYGYTF. The CDR3 DNA sequence: TGTGCCAGCACCTTTTTGGAGAAAGACTATGGCTACACCTTC.

This clone showed up just a few times. The rearrangement uses TRBV3-1 (or the pseudogene TRBV3-2) and TRBJ1-5; D unresolved. Trimming stripped 0 bases from V and 6 bases from J, with 9 bases between. Germline V gene sequence: CDR1 LGHDT, CDR2 YNNKEL (reference sequence). The CDR3 runs 14 residues. For the CDR3, the DNA is TGTGCCAGCAGCCAAGACAGATCCAGTCAGCCCCAGCATTTT. Translating it yields CASSQDRSSQPQHF.

The chain carries TRBV18 and TRBJ1-3, with TRBD1 matching 8 bases. Germline values: CDR1 KGHSH, CDR2 LQKENI. The J segment lost 0 bases and the V segment lost 3 bases, leaving 4 bases of the junction unmatched. The CDR3 is 16 residues long. CDR3 loop: CASSPGQVYSGNTIYF. Here the CDR3 DNA reads TGTGCCAGCTCACCGGGACAGGTTTACTCTGGAAACACCATATATTTT.

The V call is TRBV10-1, the J call TRBJ2-1; TRBD1 matches 8 bases. After removal of 4 bases from V and 7 bases from J, the junction contained 3 bases not matched to a gene. The germline V gene encodes CDR1 WNHNN and CDR2 SYGVQD (reference sequence). CDR3 length equals 13 residues. The CDR3, as DNA: TGCGCCAGCAGTGGGGACAGGAGAAATGAGCAGTTCTTC. Its translation: CASSGDRRNEQFF.

The V and J genes are TRBV7-9 and TRBJ2-7; D call uncertain. Germline CDR1 and CDR2: SEHNR and FQNEAQ (reference sequence). The CDR3 contains 15 residues. V dropped 4 bases and J dropped 4 bases, with 17 bases sitting between them. CDR3 amino acids: CASSYTNVHVYEQYF. DNA of the CDR3: TGTGCCAGCAGCTATACTAACGTGCACGTATACGAGCAGTACTTC.

The CDR3 is CASADSVNTEAFF. The CDR3, as DNA: TGTGCCAGTGCGGACAGTGTGAACACTGAAGCTTTCTTT. This rearrangement joins TRBV13 to TRBJ1-1, with D perhaps matching TRBD1 (6 bases). CDR1 and CDR2 from the germline V gene are PRHDT and FYEKMQ (reference sequence). CDR3 length: 13 residues. Trimming took 9 bases from V and 0 from J, leaving 11 bases between them.

The chain carries TRBV2 and TRBJ1-3; 9 bases are a match to TRBD1. V shed 5 bases, J shed 4 bases, and the junction held 0 bases outside the gene matches. Germline lookup yields CDR1 SNHLY and CDR2 FYNNEI. This CDR3 has 13 residues. CDR3 in DNA: TGTGCCAGCAGTACAGGGGGCGGAAACACCATATATTTT. It encodes CASSTGGGNTIYF. The variable domain in full, completed from reference TRBV2 and TRBJ1-3, reads EPEVTQTPSHQVTQMGQEVILRCVPISNHLYFYWYRQILGQKVEFLVSFYNNEISEKSEIFDDQFSVERPDGSNFTLKIRSTKLEDSAMYFCASSTGGGNTIYFGEGSWLTVV.

The chain carries TRBV7-9 and TRBJ2-3; 8 nucleotides agree with TRBD2. V shed 1 base and J 0 bases; nucleotides not matched to a gene: 0. The CDR3 runs to 15 residues. Germline CDR1 is SEHNR and CDR2 is FQNEAQ (reference sequence). CDR3 nucleotide sequence: TGTGCCAGCAGCTTAGGACTAGCGAGCACAGATACGCAGTATTTT. The encoded protein is CASSLGLASTDTQYF.

The rearrangement uses TRBV7-2 and TRBJ2-1, with TRBD2 identical over 12 bases. Germline CDR1 and CDR2: SGHTA and FQGNSA. The CDR3 runs 16 residues. With 0 bases clipped from V and 6 bases from J, the junction kept 3 bases outside the gene matches. The CDR3 is CASSLAGLAGINEQFF. Here the CDR3 DNA reads TGTGCCAGCAGCTTAGCAGGACTAGCGGGGATCAATGAGCAGTTCTTC.

J is TRBJ2-3 and V is TRBV3-1 (or the pseudogene TRBV3-2), with D uncertain. There are 15 residues in the CDR3. Germline CDR1 LGHDT, CDR2 YNNKEL (reference sequence). V was cut by 0 bases and J by 0 bases, with 7 bases left in between. The CDR3 DNA reads as TGTGCCAGCAGCCAAGATCCCAGGAGCACAGATACGCAGTATTTT. This translates into CASSQDPRSTDTQYF.

The chain recombines TRBV5-8 with TRBJ2-1, with D perhaps matching TRBD2 (5 bases). Trimming took off 4 bases at V and 1 base at J, with 12 bases between the two ends. CDR3 length: 15 amino acids. Germline-derived CDR1 and CDR2 are SGHTS and YDEGEE. For the CDR3, the DNA is TGTGCCAGCAGCGTCTATTCGGGGTCCTACAATGAGCAGTTCTTC. This translates into CASSVYSGSYNEQFF.

The gene calls are TRBV6-5 and TRBJ1-1; a possible D gene is TRBD1 (5 bases). The germline V and J ends were trimmed by 2 bases and 6 bases, with 10 bases remaining between them. This CDR3 has 13 residues. Germline-derived CDR1 and CDR2 are MNHEY and SVGAGI. Here the CDR3 reads CASSYGGEAEAFF. The CDR3 bases are TGTGCCAGCAGTTACGGGGGGGAGGCTGAAGCTTTCTTT.

V usage is TRBV6-5 and J usage is TRBJ2-5; D possibly corresponds to TRBD2 (6 bases). In germline, CDR1 is MNHEY, CDR2 SVGAGI. Trimming pared 5 bases from V and 5 bases from J, leaving 18 bases between. The CDR3 is 15 residues long. CDR3 amino acids: CASSPNLGLAETQYF. The CDR3 DNA is TGTGCCAGCAGTCCCAACCTGGGGCTAGCGGAGACCCAGTACTTC.

The V call is TRBV15, the J call TRBJ1-3, with D possibly TRBD1 on 6 matching bases. Germline V gives CDR1 LNHNV, CDR2 YYDKDF (reference sequence). The CDR3 runs 16 residues. Trimming removed 0 bases at V and 1 base at J, with 10 bases between. CDR3 region: CATSRDPGASGNTIYF. CDR3 DNA sequence: TGTGCCACCAGCAGAGATCCAGGGGCGTCTGGAAACACCATATATTTT.

The J gene is TRBJ1-5, the V gene TRBV24-1; D is unclear. CDR3 size: 12 residues. V was shortened by 6 bases and J by 9 bases, with 11 bases between the two germline ends. Germline V gives CDR1 KGHDR, CDR2 SFDVKD. For the CDR3, the DNA is TGTGCCACCAGTCATGACGCGGGGCCCCAGCATTTT. Translating gives CATSHDAGPQHF.

The V call is TRBV14, the J call TRBJ2-3; possibly TRBD2 for D (5 bases). CDR1 and CDR2 from the germline V gene are SGHDN and FVKESK. V was pared by 0 bases and J by 3 bases, with 19 bases between. The CDR3 extends over 18 amino acids. This chain's CDR3 is CASSQEFDLPRGTDTQYF. CDR3 nucleotide sequence: TGTGCCAGCAGCCAAGAATTCGACTTACCTCGGGGTACAGATACGCAGTATTTT. The whole variable domain, filled in from reference TRBV14 and TRBJ2-3, reads EAGVTQFPSHSVIEKGQTVTLRCDPISGHDNLYWYRRVMGKEIKFLLHFVKESKQDESGMPNNRFLAERTGGTYSTLKVQPAELEDSGVYFCASSQEFDLPRGTDTQYFGPGTRLTVL.

The chain combines TRBV5-1 with TRBJ1-2, with TRBD1 matching over 9 bases. Germline V gives CDR1 SGHRS, CDR2 YFSETQ. The CDR3 totals 15 residues. The J segment lost 5 bases and the V segment lost 4 bases, leaving 9 bases of the junction unmatched. CDR3 sequence reads: CASSTGQGKSYGYTF. As DNA, the CDR3 is TGCGCCAGCAGCACCGGACAGGGGAAATCATATGGCTACACCTTC.

Details on this clone: Other DNA sequences in this sample translate to the same CDR3. The chain combines TRBV7-9 with TRBJ1-5; 7 nucleotides line up with TRBD1. Germline assignment: CDR1 SEHNR and CDR2 FQNEAQ (reference sequence). CDR3 length: 14 amino acids. With 3 bases clipped from V and 2 bases from J, the junction kept 1 base outside the gene matches. The CDR3 DNA reads TGTGCCAGCAGCTTCGGACAGGGCAATCAGCCCCAGCATTTT. Amino acids: CASSFGQGNQPQHF.

V usage is TRBV19 and J usage is TRBJ2-2; TRBD1 matches 10 bases. With 5 bases clipped from V and 4 bases from J, the junction kept 10 bases outside the gene matches. The CDR3 has 17 residues. Germline CDR1 reads LNHDA; CDR2 reads SQIVND (reference sequence). The CDR3 protein is CASSSGTGVPGTGELFF. The CDR3 bases are TGTGCCAGTAGTTCCGGGACAGGGGTTCCGGGCACCGGGGAGCTGTTTTTT.

J is TRBJ2-5 and V is TRBV7-9, with 8 bases lining up with TRBD2. The CDR3 runs 17 residues. The trim removed 2 bases at V and 4 bases at J, leaving 12 bases unmatched. The germline CDR1 and CDR2 sequences are SEHNR and FQNEAQ (reference sequence). The CDR3 loop is CASSLRGGSGSGETQYF. CDR3 DNA sequence: TGTGCCAGCAGCTTACGGGGAGGGAGCGGGAGTGGAGAGACCCAGTACTTC.

J is TRBJ2-7 and V is TRBV27, with TRBD2 identical over 9 bases. The CDR3 runs to 16 residues. Trimming at V came to 4 bases and at J to 2 bases, leaving 9 bases not matched to a gene. From germline, CDR1 is MNHEY and CDR2 SMNVEV (reference sequence). CDR3 nucleotides: TGTGCCAGCAGTTCAATTAGCGGGAGAAGGCCCTACGAGCAGTACTTC. It translates to CASSSISGRRPYEQYF.

This clone has just one count. The rearrangement uses TRBV6-5 and TRBJ1-5; 7 bases agree with TRBD1. CDR1 is MNHEY and CDR2 is SVGAGI in the germline V gene. The V gene end was trimmed by 7 bases and the J gene end by 3 bases; junction bases not matched to a gene: 6. This CDR3 is built from 14 residues. The CDR3 region is CASNSGQYNQPQHF. The CDR3 DNA reads as TGTGCCAGCAACTCGGGACAGTACAATCAGCCCCAGCATTTT.

This chain links TRBV2 with TRBJ1-2; D is perhaps TRBD1 (6 bases). The V end was cut by 2 bases, the J end by 7 bases, with 11 bases between. CDR1 SNHLY and CDR2 FYNNEI come from the germline V gene. This CDR3 is 13 amino acids long. The CDR3 DNA is TGTGCCAGCAGTGAAAGCATAGGGGGTGGCTACACCTTC. Its protein product is CASSESIGGGYTF. The variable domain in full, completed from reference TRBV2 and TRBJ1-2, reads EPEVTQTPSHQVTQMGQEVILRCVPISNHLYFYWYRQILGQKVEFLVSFYNNEISEKSEIFDDQFSVERPDGSNFTLKIRSTKLEDSAMYFCASSESIGGGYTFGSGTRLTVV.

The chain links TRBV27 to TRBJ2-1; D perhaps matches TRBD2 (5 bases). The germline CDR1 and CDR2 sequences are MNHEY and SMNVEV (reference sequence). Trimming pared 3 bases from V and 0 bases from J, leaving 21 bases between. This CDR3 is 19 amino acids long. CDR3 residues: CASSFGGSDHFGSYNEQFF. The CDR3 DNA is TGTGCCAGCAGTTTTGGTGGGAGTGATCATTTTGGCTCCTACAATGAGCAGTTCTTC.

This rearrangement joins TRBV7-2 to TRBJ2-2; 9 nucleotides match TRBD2. CDR1 and CDR2 (germline): SGHTA, FQGNSA. Losses at the gene ends were 0 bases for V and 6 bases for J; bases not matched to a gene: 5. The length of the CDR3 is 16 residues. The CDR3, as DNA: TGTGCCAGCAGCTTAGCCGGGACTAGCCGGCCCGGGGAGCTGTTTTTT. Amino acid sequence: CASSLAGTSRPGELFF.

The chain recombines TRBV11-2 with TRBJ1-2; TRBD1 matches at 9 bases. CDR3 length equals 15 residues. Germline V lookup: CDR1 SGHAT, CDR2 FQNNGV. With V trimmed by 3 bases and J by 6 bases, 8 bases remained unmatched. The CDR3 nucleotides are TGTGCCAGCAGCTTCTTGGGACAGGGAGGGGATGGCTACACCTTC. Protein: CASSFLGQGGDGYTF.

The chain employs TRBV6-5 and TRBJ1-2; D is possibly TRBD1 (5 bases). This CDR3 is 13 amino acids long. Germline assignment: CDR1 MNHEY and CDR2 SVGAGI. V was clipped by 4 bases and J by 5 bases, with 11 bases between them. CDR3 nucleotide sequence: TGTGCCAGCAGTTCTCCCGGGGGATATGGCTACACCTTC. It yields the protein CASSSPGGYGYTF.

This clone has only one observation. V is TRBV3-1 (or the pseudogene TRBV3-2) and J is TRBJ2-7, with 7 bases lining up with TRBD1. This CDR3 region has 15 residues. The germline V gene encodes CDR1 LGHDT and CDR2 YNNKEL (reference sequence). Unmatched junction bases numbered 11, after V lost 4 bases and J lost 5 bases. As DNA, the CDR3 is TGTGCCAGCAGCCTAACGGAACAGGGGCCCCACGAGCAGTACTTC. The encoded protein is CASSLTEQGPHEQYF.

The gene calls are TRBV19 and TRBJ1-3; unclear D gene. Germline lookup yields CDR1 LNHDA and CDR2 SQIVND (reference sequence). Trimming took off 1 base at V and 4 bases at J, with 14 bases between the two ends. CDR3 length: 16 residues. The CDR3 loop is CASSIAPIGVGNTIYF. DNA for the CDR3: TGTGCCAGTAGTATAGCCCCGATCGGGGTCGGAAACACCATATATTTT.